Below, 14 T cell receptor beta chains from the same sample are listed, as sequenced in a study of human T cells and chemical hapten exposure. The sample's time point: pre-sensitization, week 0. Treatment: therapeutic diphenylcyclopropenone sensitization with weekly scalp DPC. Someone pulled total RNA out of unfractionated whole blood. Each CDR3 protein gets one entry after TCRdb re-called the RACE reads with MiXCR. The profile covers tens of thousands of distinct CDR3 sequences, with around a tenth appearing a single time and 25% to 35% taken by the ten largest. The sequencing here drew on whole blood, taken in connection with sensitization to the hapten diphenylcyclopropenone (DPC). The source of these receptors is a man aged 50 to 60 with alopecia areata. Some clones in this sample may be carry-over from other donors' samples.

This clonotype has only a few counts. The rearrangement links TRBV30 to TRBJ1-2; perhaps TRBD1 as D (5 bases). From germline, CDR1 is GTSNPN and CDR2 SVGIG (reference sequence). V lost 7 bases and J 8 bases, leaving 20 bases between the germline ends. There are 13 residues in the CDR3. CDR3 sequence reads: CASYLGRMGGYTF. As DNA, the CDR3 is TGTGCCTCATACCTGGGACGGATGGGAGGCTACACCTTC.

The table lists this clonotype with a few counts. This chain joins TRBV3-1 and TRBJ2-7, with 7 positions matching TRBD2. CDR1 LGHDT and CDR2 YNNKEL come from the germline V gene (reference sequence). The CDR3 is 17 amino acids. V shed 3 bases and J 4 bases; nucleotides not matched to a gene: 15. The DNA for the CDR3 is TGTGCCAGCAGCCAGGCACTGAGCGGGACGGTCGTGTACGAGCAGTACTTC. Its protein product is CASSQALSGTVVYEQYF.

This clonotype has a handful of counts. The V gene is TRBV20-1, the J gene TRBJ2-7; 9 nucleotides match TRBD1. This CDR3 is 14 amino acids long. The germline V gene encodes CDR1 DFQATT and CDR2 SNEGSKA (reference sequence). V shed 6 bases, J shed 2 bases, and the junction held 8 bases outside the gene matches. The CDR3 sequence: CSAPPGTGTYEQYF. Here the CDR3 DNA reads TGCAGTGCCCCGCCGGGGACAGGGACCTACGAGCAGTACTTC.

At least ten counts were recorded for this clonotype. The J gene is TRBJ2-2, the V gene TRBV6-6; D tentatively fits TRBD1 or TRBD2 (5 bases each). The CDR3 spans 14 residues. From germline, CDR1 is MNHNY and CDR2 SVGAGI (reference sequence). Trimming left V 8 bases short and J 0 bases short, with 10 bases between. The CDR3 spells CASRGAANTGELFF. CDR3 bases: TGTGCCAGCCGAGGGGCAGCGAACACCGGGGAGCTGTTTTTT.

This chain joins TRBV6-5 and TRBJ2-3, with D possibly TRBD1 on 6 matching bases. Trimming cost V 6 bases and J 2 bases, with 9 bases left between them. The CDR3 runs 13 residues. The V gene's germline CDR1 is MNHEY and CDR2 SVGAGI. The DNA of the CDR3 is TGTGCCAGCAGGTGGACAGCCACAGATACGCAGTATTTT. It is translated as CASRWTATDTQYF.

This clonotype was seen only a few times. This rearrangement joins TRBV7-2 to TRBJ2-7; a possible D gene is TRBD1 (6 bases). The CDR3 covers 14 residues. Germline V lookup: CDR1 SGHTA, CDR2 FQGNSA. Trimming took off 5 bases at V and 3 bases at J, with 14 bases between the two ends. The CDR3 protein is CASSQSRDNYEQYF. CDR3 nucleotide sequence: TGTGCCAGCAGCCAGAGCCGGGACAACTACGAGCAGTACTTC.

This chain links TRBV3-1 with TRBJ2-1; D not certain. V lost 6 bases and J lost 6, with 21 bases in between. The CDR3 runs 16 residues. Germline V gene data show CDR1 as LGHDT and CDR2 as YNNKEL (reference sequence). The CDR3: CASSPWTGLTTNEQFF. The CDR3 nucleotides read TGTGCCAGCAGTCCTTGGACCGGGCTCACTACCAATGAGCAGTTCTTC.

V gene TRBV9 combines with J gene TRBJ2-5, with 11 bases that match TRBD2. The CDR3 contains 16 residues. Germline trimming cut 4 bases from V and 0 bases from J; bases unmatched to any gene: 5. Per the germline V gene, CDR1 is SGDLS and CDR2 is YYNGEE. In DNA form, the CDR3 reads TGTGCCAGCAGCTTCGGGACTAGCGGAGACCAAGAGACCCAGTACTTC. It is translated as CASSFGTSGDQETQYF.

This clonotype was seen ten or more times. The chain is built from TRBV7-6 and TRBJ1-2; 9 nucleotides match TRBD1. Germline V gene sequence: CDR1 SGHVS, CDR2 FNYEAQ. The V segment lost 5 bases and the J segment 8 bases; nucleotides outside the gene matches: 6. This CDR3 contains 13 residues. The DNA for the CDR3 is TGTGCCAGCAGCGTACAGGGGGCCCGCGGCTACACCTTC. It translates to CASSVQGARGYTF.

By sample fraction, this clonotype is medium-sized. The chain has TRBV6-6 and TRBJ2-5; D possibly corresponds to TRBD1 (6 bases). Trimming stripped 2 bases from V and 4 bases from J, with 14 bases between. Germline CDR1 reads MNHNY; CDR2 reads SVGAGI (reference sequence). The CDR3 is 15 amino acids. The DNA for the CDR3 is TGTGCCAGCAGTTACGGGACAACCCGGGGAGAGACCCAGTACTTC. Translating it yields CASSYGTTRGETQYF.

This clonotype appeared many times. CDR3 loop: CSVERGQIDGYTF. Written as DNA, the CDR3 is TGCAGCGTTGAAAGGGGGCAGATTGATGGCTACACCTTC. V usage is TRBV29-1 and J usage is TRBJ1-2, with 7 bases fitting TRBD1. The germline CDR1 and CDR2 sequences are SQVTM and ANQGSEA. The CDR3 contains 13 residues. Trimming at V came to 2 bases and at J to 6 bases, leaving 6 bases not matched to a gene.

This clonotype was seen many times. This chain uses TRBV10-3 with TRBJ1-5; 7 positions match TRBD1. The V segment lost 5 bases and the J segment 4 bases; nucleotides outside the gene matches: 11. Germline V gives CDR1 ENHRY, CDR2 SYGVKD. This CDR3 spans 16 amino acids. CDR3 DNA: TGTGCCATCAGTCCAACTGAAGGACAGGAGAATCAGCCCCAGCATTTT. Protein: CAISPTEGQENQPQHF.

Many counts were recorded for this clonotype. The CDR3 DNA sequence: TGTGCCAGCAGTTACACAGGGGTGAACATTCAGTACTTC. Translating it yields CASSYTGVNIQYF. This chain links TRBV6-2 or TRBV6-3 with TRBJ2-4, with 7 bases aligning to TRBD1. Germline V gene data show CDR1 as MNHEY and CDR2 as SVGEGT. This CDR3 has 13 residues. Trimming cost V 2 bases and J 7 bases; bases outside gene matches: 2.

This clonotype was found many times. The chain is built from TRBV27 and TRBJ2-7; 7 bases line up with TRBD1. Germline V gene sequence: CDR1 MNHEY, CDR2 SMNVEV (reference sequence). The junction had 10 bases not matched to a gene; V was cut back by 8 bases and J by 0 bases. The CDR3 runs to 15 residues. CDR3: CASSYVGTDSYEQYF. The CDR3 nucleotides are TGTGCCAGCTCCTATGTGGGGACAGACTCCTACGAGCAGTACTTC.